This record covers a single TCR beta chain. This sample is drawn from a study of T cells expressing NK-cell markers. In the study overall: Repertoires of TCR beta were obtained from T cells sorted as CD3+CD56+NKG2C+, CD3+CD56+NKG2C- and CD3+CD56-NKG2C+.

TCRdb re-called the 5' RACE reads and shows each CDR3 protein once, DNA omitted. The sample includes over 250,000 distinct CDR3 sequences. Germline-derived CDR1 and CDR2 are SGHTA and FQGNSA. This CDR3 spans 14 amino acids. This sequence joins TRBV7-2 and TRBJ2-1; TCRdb picks TRBD2, but there is no DNA to check that call. The sequence came from a woman between 18 and 69 years old in good health. The sequencing sample was made of blood T cells: a sorted CD56 or NKG2C T cell subset, CD4+ or CD8+ T cells, or bulk PBMC T cells (not recorded which). This CDR3 reads CASWTSGGDNEQFF.